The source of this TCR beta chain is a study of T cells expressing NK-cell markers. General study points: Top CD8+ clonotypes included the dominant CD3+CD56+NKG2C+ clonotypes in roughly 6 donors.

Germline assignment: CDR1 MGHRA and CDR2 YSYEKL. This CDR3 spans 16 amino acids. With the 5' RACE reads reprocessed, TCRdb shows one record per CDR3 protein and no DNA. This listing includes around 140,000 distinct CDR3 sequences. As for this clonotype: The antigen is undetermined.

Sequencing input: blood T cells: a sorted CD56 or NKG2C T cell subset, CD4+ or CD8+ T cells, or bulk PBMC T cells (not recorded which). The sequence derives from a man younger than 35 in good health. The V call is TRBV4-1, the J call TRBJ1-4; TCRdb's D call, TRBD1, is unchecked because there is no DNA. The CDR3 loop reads CASSQTARGLGEKLFF.